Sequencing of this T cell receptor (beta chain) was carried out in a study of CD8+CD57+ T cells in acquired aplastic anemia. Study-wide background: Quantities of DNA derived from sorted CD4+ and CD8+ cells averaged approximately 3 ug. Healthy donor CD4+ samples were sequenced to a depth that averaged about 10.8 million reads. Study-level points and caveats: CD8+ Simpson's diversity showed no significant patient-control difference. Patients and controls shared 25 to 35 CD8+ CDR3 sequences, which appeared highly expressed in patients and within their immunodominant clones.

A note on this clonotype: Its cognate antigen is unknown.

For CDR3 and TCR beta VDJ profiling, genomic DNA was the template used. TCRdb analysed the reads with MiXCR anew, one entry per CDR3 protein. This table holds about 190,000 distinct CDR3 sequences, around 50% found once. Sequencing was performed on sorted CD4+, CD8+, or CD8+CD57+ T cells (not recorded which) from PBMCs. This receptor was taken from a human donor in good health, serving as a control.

The CDR3 spells CASSLNPGGFGNTGELFF. The CDR3 coding sequence is TGTGCCAGCAGCTTGAATCCAGGGGGGTTTGGGAACACCGGGGAGCTGTTTTTT. The V call is TRBV12-3 or TRBV12-4, the J call TRBJ2-2, with a possible D match to TRBD1 (7 bases). The CDR3 runs 18 residues. Trimming took 6 bases from V and 1 from J, leaving 21 bases between them.